The TCR beta chain described here comes from a study of cytomegalovirus exposure and HLA in healthy donors. The germline V gene has CDR1 SNHLY and CDR2 FYNNEI. Trimming took off 6 bases at V and 7 bases at J, with 12 bases between the two ends. This CDR3 comprises 12 residues. Among the 120 subjects of the validation cohort, separate from the roughly 600-subject first cohort, were the donors. Sequencing used immunoSEQ multiplex PCR; TCRdb keeps in-frame clones, though not all of them. The sample has roughly 150,000 clones, around 80% seen once; the top ten hold roughly 30%. Material for sequencing was PBMCs. This receptor was obtained from a man aged 30 to 45 in good health and CMV-seropositive. The chain links TRBV2 to TRBJ1-2; D might be TRBD1 (5 bases). The CDR3 reads CASSLGTFGYTF. The CDR3, as DNA: TGTGCCAGCAGCCTTGGGACTTTTGGCTACACCTTC.